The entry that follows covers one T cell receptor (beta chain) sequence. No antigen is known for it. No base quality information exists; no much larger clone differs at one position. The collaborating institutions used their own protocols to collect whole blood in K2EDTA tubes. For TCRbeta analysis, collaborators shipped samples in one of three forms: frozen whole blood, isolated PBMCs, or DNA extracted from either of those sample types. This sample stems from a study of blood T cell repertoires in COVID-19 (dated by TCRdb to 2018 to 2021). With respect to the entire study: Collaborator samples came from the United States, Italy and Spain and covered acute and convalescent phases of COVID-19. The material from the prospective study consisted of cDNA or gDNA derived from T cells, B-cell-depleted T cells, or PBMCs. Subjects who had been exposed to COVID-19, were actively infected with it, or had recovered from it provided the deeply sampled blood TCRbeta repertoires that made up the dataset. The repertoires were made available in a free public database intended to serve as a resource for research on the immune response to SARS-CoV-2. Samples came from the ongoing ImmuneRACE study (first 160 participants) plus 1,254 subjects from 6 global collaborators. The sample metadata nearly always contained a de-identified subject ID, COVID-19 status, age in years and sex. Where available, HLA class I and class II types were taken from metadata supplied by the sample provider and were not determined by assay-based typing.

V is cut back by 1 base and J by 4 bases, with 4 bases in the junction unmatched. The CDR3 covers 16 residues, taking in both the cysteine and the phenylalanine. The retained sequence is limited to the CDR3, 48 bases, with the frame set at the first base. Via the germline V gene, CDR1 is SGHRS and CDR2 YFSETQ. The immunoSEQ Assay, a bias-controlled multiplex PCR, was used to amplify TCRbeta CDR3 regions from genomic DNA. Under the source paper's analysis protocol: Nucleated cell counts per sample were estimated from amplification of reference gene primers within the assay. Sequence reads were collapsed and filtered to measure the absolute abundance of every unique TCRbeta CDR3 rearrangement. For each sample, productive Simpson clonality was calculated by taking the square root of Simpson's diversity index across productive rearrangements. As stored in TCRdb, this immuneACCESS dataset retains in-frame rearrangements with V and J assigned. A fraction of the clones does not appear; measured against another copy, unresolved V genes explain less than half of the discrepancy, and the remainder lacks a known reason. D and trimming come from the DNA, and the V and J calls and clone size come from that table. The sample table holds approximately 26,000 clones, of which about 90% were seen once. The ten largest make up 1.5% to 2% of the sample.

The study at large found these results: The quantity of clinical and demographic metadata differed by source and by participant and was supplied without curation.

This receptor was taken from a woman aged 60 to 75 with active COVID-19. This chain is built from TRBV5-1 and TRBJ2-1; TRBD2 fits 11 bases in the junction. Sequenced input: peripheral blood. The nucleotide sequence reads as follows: TGCGCCAGCAGCTTGCTAGCGGGGGGAGCTTACAATGAGCAGTTCTTC. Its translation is CASSLLAGGAYNEQFF.